The clone carrying this T cell receptor beta chain was seen just once. What it recognizes is unknown. Sequenced by immunoSEQ multiplex PCR; TCRdb stores in-frame clones only, minus some. The table lists around 70,000 clones, 80% to 95% of them singletons. The data originate from a study of T cell clones after liver transplantation. Overall study: Blood was drawn pre-transplant, before withdrawal, and after full or failed withdrawal. Study-level points and caveats: Circulating graft-donor-reactive CD4 TCRbeta sequences fell significantly post-transplant in most of the 8 subjects.

Here the sequenced sample was CD4+ T cells from blood, taken less than 28 months after liver transplant. This clonotype was sampled from a human patient who received a liver transplant. Some T cells may be the graft donor's.

CDR3 bases: TGCGCCAGCAGCCGCCTAGCTACAGGGAACGGGGATACGCAGTATTTT. As protein: CASSRLATGNGDTQYF. V usage is TRBV4-1 and J usage is TRBJ2-3; D is possibly TRBD1 (6 bases). The V end was cut by 4 bases, the J end by 6 bases, with 20 bases between. CDR3 length: 16 residues. In germline, CDR1 is MGHRA, CDR2 YSYEKL.